This TCR beta chain was identified during a study of OX40 agonist ivuxolimab in advanced cancers. Assay: immunoSEQ multiplex PCR; the TCRdb copy retains only in-frame clones and omits some. This table has around 50,000 clones, around nine tenths appearing once. The germline V gene encodes CDR1 SGHRS and CDR2 YFSETQ. V was pared by 0 bases and J by 4 bases, with 11 bases between. The CDR3 is 15 amino acids. This TCR was sampled from an adult with an advanced solid tumor such as melanoma, head and neck, liver or kidney cancer. This sequence joins TRBV5-1 and TRBJ2-1; TRBD2 might be the D (6 bases). Sequenced here: CD4+ or CD8+ T cells sorted from blood, sampled in a trial of the OX40 agonist ivuxolimab. The CDR3 nucleotides read TGCGCCAGCAGCTTGGTGTCGGGAGTTTACAATGAGCAGTTCTTC. Amino acid sequence: CASSLVSGVYNEQFF.